Following are 23 T cell receptor beta chains from one sample sequenced in a study of blood T cell repertoires in COVID-19. This table comes from immunoSEQ multiplex PCR, and its TCRdb copy is limited to in-frame clones, with some not included. The sample holds roughly 150,000 clones, roughly nine tenths seen once. Material for sequencing was peripheral blood. These receptor sequences come from a young man with COVID-19, enrolled during active disease.

The chain employs TRBV30 and TRBJ1-6, with TRBD1 as a possible D gene (6 bases). The CDR3 has 15 amino acids. Between the trimmed V and J ends, which lost 3 bases and 7 bases, there was a span of 16 bases. Germline CDR1 is GTSNPN and CDR2 is SVGIG (reference sequence). This chain's CDR3 is CAWRAGRGRNSPLHF. The CDR3 bases are TGTGCCTGGAGAGCCGGGAGGGGGAGGAATTCACCCCTCCACTTT.

The rearrangement links TRBV5-4 to TRBJ2-7, with 8 bases fitting TRBD1. This CDR3 is 14 amino acids long. Per the germline V gene, CDR1 is SGHNT and CDR2 is YYREEE (reference sequence). The V segment lost 4 bases and the J segment 5 bases; nucleotides outside the gene matches: 8. Written as DNA, the CDR3 is TGTGCCAGCAGCCCCGGACAGGGAAAGGACGAGCAGTACTTC. It yields the protein CASSPGQGKDEQYF.

V and J are TRBV7-2 and TRBJ2-3; D is uncertain. The CDR3 has 15 amino acids. The V end was cut by 1 base, the J end by 2 bases, with 10 bases between. The germline gives CDR1 SGHTA, CDR2 FQGNSA. CDR3 DNA: TGTGCCAGCAGCTTAGGGCCCCTCCCCACAGATACGCAGTATTTT. Encoded protein: CASSLGPLPTDTQYF.

The chain recombines TRBV2 with TRBJ1-2; D not certain. Per the germline V gene, CDR1 is SNHLY and CDR2 is FYNNEI. Between the trimmed V and J ends, which lost 7 bases and 1 base, there was a span of 13 bases. The CDR3 extends over 14 amino acids. Here the CDR3 reads CASTEIDYNYGYTF. The CDR3, as DNA: TGTGCCAGCACCGAGATCGATTATAACTATGGCTACACCTTC.

The CDR3 DNA sequence: TGTGCCAGCAGCTTCTCCATGGACTTCCCATCCTCCTACGAGCAGTACTTC. Translated: CASSFSMDFPSSYEQYF. This sequence joins TRBV11-2 and TRBJ2-7, with D perhaps matching TRBD2 (5 bases). Trimming took 3 bases from V and 0 from J, leaving 18 bases between them. Germline lookup yields CDR1 SGHAT and CDR2 FQNNGV. The CDR3 length is 17 residues. Drawing the rest from reference TRBV11-2 and TRBJ2-7, the complete variable domain is EAGVAQSPRYKIIEKRQSVAFWCNPISGHATLYWYQQILGQGPKLLIQFQNNGVVDDSQLPKDRFSAERLKGVDSTLKIQPAKLEDSAVYLCASSFSMDFPSSYEQYFGPGTRLTVT.

The gene calls are TRBV7-9 and TRBJ2-6, with 8 bases fitting TRBD1. CDR3 length: 17 amino acids. After removal of 10 bases from V and 1 base from J, the junction contained 12 bases not matched to a gene. The germline CDR1 and CDR2 sequences are SEHNR and FQNEAQ (reference sequence). The DNA of the CDR3 is TGTGCCATCCAAGAGAGGACAGGGTTTTCTGGGGCCAACGTCCTGACTTTC. It yields the protein CAIQERTGFSGANVLTF. The complete variable domain, with remaining parts taken from reference TRBV7-9 and TRBJ2-6, reads DTGVSQNPRHKITKRGQNVTFRCDPISEHNRLYWYRQTLGQGPEFLTYFQNEAQLEKSRLLSDRFSAERPKGSFSTLEIQRTEQGDSAMYLCAIQERTGFSGANVLTFGAGSRLTVL.

The chain is built from TRBV19 and TRBJ1-5; 10 positions agree with TRBD1. V was clipped by 6 bases and J by 0 bases; unmatched bases: 14. The CDR3 length is 19 residues. Germline V lookup: CDR1 LNHDA, CDR2 SQIVND (reference sequence). The CDR3 coding sequence is TGTGCCAGTAGGAGAAGGGGGGACAGGGGTTTTTATAGCAATCAGCCCCAGCATTTT. Translation gives CASRRRGDRGFYSNQPQHF.

The chain links TRBV6-6 to TRBJ2-2; the D gene is possibly TRBD2 (5 bases). Germline V lookup: CDR1 MNHNY, CDR2 SVGAGI (reference sequence). The CDR3 runs 12 residues. V lost 2 bases and J 7 bases, leaving 5 bases between the germline ends. CDR3 bases: TGTGCCAGCAGTTACGGGAGCGGGGAGCTGTTTTTT. Its translation: CASSYGSGELFF.

The chain links TRBV28 to TRBJ2-7; 12 bases match TRBD2. V shed 5 bases and J 5 bases; nucleotides not matched to a gene: 10. This CDR3 comprises 16 residues. The V gene's germline CDR1 is MDHEN and CDR2 SYDVKM. This CDR3 is CASSRLAGVGRNEQYF. The CDR3 DNA sequence: TGTGCCAGCAGTCGACTAGCGGGAGTGGGGCGAAACGAGCAGTACTTC. The whole variable domain, remainder taken from reference TRBV28 and TRBJ2-7, is DVKVTQSSRYLVKRTGEKVFLECVQDMDHENMFWYRQDPGLGLRLIYFSYDVKMKEKGDIPEGYSVSREKKERFSLILESASTNQTSMYLCASSRLAGVGRNEQYFGPGTRLTVT.

About this clone itself: A read error may account for a junction end that differs from germline. This chain connects TRBV28 to TRBJ1-4; D not certain. Germline values: CDR1 MDHEN, CDR2 SYDVKM. The CDR3 has 12 residues. The CDR3 DNA reads as TGTGCCAGCAGTCCCGCAATTGAAAAACTGCTTTTT. Protein: CASSPAIEKLLF. Filled out from reference TRBV28 and TRBJ1-4, the complete variable domain reads DVKVTQSSRYLVKRTGEKVFLECVQDMDHENMFWYRQDPGLGLRLIYFSYDVKMKEKGDIPEGYSVSREKKERFSLILESASTNQTSMYLCASSPAIEKLLFGSGTQLSVL.

The chain recombines TRBV6-5 with TRBJ2-7; the match to TRBD2 covers 10 bases. The germline CDR1 and CDR2 sequences are MNHEY and SVGAGI. There are 15 residues in the CDR3. V shed 1 base and J 3 bases; nucleotides not matched to a gene: 3. CDR3 sequence reads: CASSYLAGGLYEQYF. CDR3 sequence (DNA): TGTGCCAGCAGTTACTTAGCGGGAGGTCTCTACGAGCAGTACTTC.

V usage is TRBV30 and J usage is TRBJ2-7; 10 positions match TRBD1. The V segment lost 1 base and the J segment 1 base; nucleotides outside the gene matches: 7. The V gene's germline CDR1 is GTSNPN and CDR2 SVGIG (reference sequence). The CDR3 extends over 16 amino acids. CDR3 in amino acids: CAWSDFGTGDSYEQYF. The CDR3 DNA sequence: TGTGCCTGGAGTGATTTCGGGACAGGGGATTCCTACGAGCAGTACTTC.

The chain is built from TRBV7-9 and TRBJ1-4; TRBD1 matches at 7 bases. The junction had 9 bases not matched to a gene; V was cut back by 3 bases and J by 5 bases. This CDR3 has 16 amino acids. Germline assignment: CDR1 SEHNR and CDR2 FQNEAQ (reference sequence). The DNA of the CDR3 is TGTGCCAGCAGCTTGGAATTTACAGGGGTCAATGAAAAACTGTTTTTT. Amino acids: CASSLEFTGVNEKLFF.

The V call is TRBV2, the J call TRBJ2-5; 9 bases are shared with TRBD1. The CDR3 is 14 residues long. J was trimmed by 4 bases and V by 6 bases; bases with no gene match: 6. In germline, CDR1 is SNHLY, CDR2 FYNNEI. As DNA, the CDR3 is TGTGCCAGCAGACCGTCGGACAGGGGAGAGACCCAGTACTTC. It yields the protein CASRPSDRGETQYF.

The chain is built from TRBV16 and TRBJ2-2; D call uncertain. The germline V and J ends were trimmed by 4 bases and 4 bases, with 10 bases remaining between them. The CDR3 contains 14 residues. Germline V gene lookup returns CDR1 KGHSY and CDR2 FQNENV. CDR3 in amino acids: CASSPRLSTGELFF. CDR3 DNA: TGTGCCAGCAGCCCCAGACTCAGCACCGGGGAGCTGTTTTTT.

The rearrangement joins TRBV5-5 to TRBJ2-7, with 9 nucleotides matching TRBD1. Trimming took 5 bases from V and 4 from J; bases not matched to a gene: 16. Germline CDR1 reads SGHKS; CDR2 reads YYEKEE (reference sequence). The CDR3 has 17 amino acids. CDR3 sequence reads: CASSFIPGQGTSYEQYF. CDR3 in DNA: TGTGCCAGCAGTTTTATTCCGGGACAGGGTACTTCATACGAGCAGTACTTC.

The rearrangement joins TRBV5-4 to TRBJ2-2; D remains ambiguous. Trimming removed 2 bases at V and 5 bases at J, with 4 bases between. The CDR3 totals 12 residues. Germline V CDR1 and CDR2: SGHNT, YYREEE (reference sequence). In DNA, the CDR3 is TGTGCCAGCAGCTTATCTACCGGGGAGCTGTTTTTT. This codes for CASSLSTGELFF. The full variable domain, with the rest looked up from reference TRBV5-4 and TRBJ2-2, is ETGVTQSPTHLIKTRGQQVTLRCSSQSGHNTVSWYQQALGQGPQFIFQYYREEENGRGNFPPRFSGLQFPNYSSELNVNALELDDSALYLCASSLSTGELFFGEGSRLTVL.

This clone was recorded a few times. The V gene is TRBV7-3, the J gene TRBJ2-1, with D tentatively TRBD1 (5 bases). The CDR3 covers 14 residues. Deletions cut 4 bases from V and 7 bases from J, with 14 bases between. Germline V gene data show CDR1 as SGHTA and CDR2 as FQGTGA. CDR3 sequence (DNA): TGTGCCAGCAGCTCCGCTGGGGCTCGAAATGAGCAGTTCTTC. Protein: CASSSAGARNEQFF.

The CDR3 loop is CASSPTGSGAYNEQFF. For the CDR3, the DNA is TGTGCCAGCAGCCCTACGGGGAGCGGGGCTTACAATGAGCAGTTCTTC. The gene calls are TRBV7-9 and TRBJ2-1; 7 bases match TRBD2. V trimming: 5 bases; J trimming: 4 bases; junction bases outside the gene matches: 11. The CDR3 is 16 residues long. Germline-derived CDR1 and CDR2 are SEHNR and FQNEAQ (reference sequence). The entire variable domain, with the rest obtained from reference TRBV7-9 and TRBJ2-1, is as follows: DTGVSQNPRHKITKRGQNVTFRCDPISEHNRLYWYRQTLGQGPEFLTYFQNEAQLEKSRLLSDRFSAERPKGSFSTLEIQRTEQGDSAMYLCASSPTGSGAYNEQFFGPGTRLTVL.

This clone has a single count. V and J are TRBV2 and TRBJ2-2; 7 nucleotides match TRBD2. The CDR3 spans 15 residues. Germline V gene sequence: CDR1 SNHLY, CDR2 FYNNEI. Trimming removed 8 bases from V and 1 base from J; junction bases left unmatched: 7. The CDR3 sequence: CASCSERENTGELFF. For the CDR3, the DNA is TGTGCCAGCTGCTCTGAGCGGGAGAACACCGGGGAGCTGTTTTTT.

The V gene is TRBV5-1, the J gene TRBJ2-2, with 9 bases aligning to TRBD1. Germline trimming cut 2 bases from V and 4 bases from J; bases unmatched to any gene: 6. From germline, CDR1 is SGHRS and CDR2 YFSETQ. This CDR3 contains 16 residues. The CDR3 reads CASSFTGGAGTGELFF. The CDR3 nucleotides read TGCGCCAGCAGCTTTACAGGGGGCGCCGGCACCGGGGAGCTGTTTTTT.

CDR3 sequence (DNA): TGTGCCAGCAGTTACTCGTTCCTAGCGGGAGAAGAGCAGTTCTTC. Translating gives CASSYSFLAGEEQFF. This sequence joins TRBV6-2 or TRBV6-3 and TRBJ2-1, with 10 bases matching TRBD2. The CDR3 is 15 residues long. V shed 0 bases and J 10 bases; nucleotides not matched to a gene: 6. The V gene's germline CDR1 is MNHEY and CDR2 SVGEGT.

Worth noting for this clone: At one boundary the junction diverges from the germline segment, which might be a read error. The CDR3 loop is CSVEWTEEKLLF. In DNA, the CDR3 is TGCAGCGTTGAATGGACAGAGGAAAAACTGCTTTTT. The chain joins TRBV29-1 to TRBJ1-4; tentative D call: TRBD1 (6 bases). Germline V lookup: CDR1 SQVTM, CDR2 ANQGSEA. CDR3 length equals 12 residues.